The 6 T cell receptor beta chains below come from one sample, sequenced in a study of beta chain features in type 1 diabetes. The investigators reverse transcribed all of the isolated RNA, so they sequenced expressed TCRB transcripts. Libraries were prepared by immunoSEQ multiplex PCR; TCRdb keeps only in-frame clonotypes and omits some of them. This repertoire shows 350,000 to 450,000 clones, approximately 15% found once; its top ten account for about 0.034%. Source material: naive CD4+ T cells from blood. The source is a man aged 30-40 years in good health.

In its sample, this clone was seen a few times. This rearrangement joins TRBV30 to TRBJ1-5; D not resolved. The germline V gene has CDR1 GTSNPN and CDR2 SVGIG (reference sequence). This CDR3 comprises 14 residues. V shed 0 bases and J shed 7 bases, with 13 bases lying between them. The chain's CDR3 is CAWSVGQLGQPQHF. CDR3 bases: TGTGCCTGGAGTGTAGGCCAATTGGGCCAGCCCCAGCATTTT.

This rearrangement joins TRBV25-1 to TRBJ1-1; unclear D gene. CDR1 is MGHDK and CDR2 is SYGVNS in the germline V gene. The CDR3 runs 14 residues. The V end lost 6 bases, the J end lost 6 bases, and 17 bases lay between the germline ends. CDR3 in amino acids: CASRALVGMSEAFF. CDR3 nucleotides: TGTGCCAGCAGAGCCCTCGTGGGTATGTCTGAAGCTTTCTTT.

The V call is TRBV4-1, the J call TRBJ2-1, with a weak D call TRBD2 (5 bases). Between the trimmed V and J ends, which lost 0 bases and 11 bases, there was a span of 17 bases. CDR3 size: 15 residues. CDR1 MGHRA and CDR2 YSYEKL come from the germline V gene. This chain's CDR3 is CASSQERTRASQQFF. The DNA of the CDR3 is TGCGCCAGCAGCCAAGAAAGAACTAGGGCGAGCCAGCAGTTCTTC.

The V and J genes are TRBV7-2 and TRBJ2-4; the D is unclear. The CDR3 is 15 residues long. Germline V CDR1 and CDR2: SGHTA, FQGNSA. The ends were cut back, 6 bases at V and 2 bases at J, with 14 bases in the middle. CDR3 DNA: TGTGCCAGCAGAGGTGGAAGGACCACCAAAAACATTCAGTACTTC. It yields the protein CASRGGRTTKNIQYF.

This clone showed up just a few times. The rearrangement links TRBV9 to TRBJ1-2; no definite D call. The CDR3 covers 16 residues. The V end lost 6 bases, the J end lost 3 bases, and 21 bases lay between the germline ends. Germline loops: CDR1 SGDLS, CDR2 YYNGEE. This chain's CDR3 is CASTHPGGQPYYGYTF. Here the CDR3 DNA reads TGTGCCAGCACCCATCCTGGCGGGCAGCCCTACTATGGCTACACCTTC.

In DNA form, the CDR3 reads TGTGCCAGCAGTTACTCCGGTGCAGAAGCCAAAAACATTCAGTACTTC. Protein product: CASSYSGAEAKNIQYF. The chain is built from TRBV6-5 and TRBJ2-4; D not certain. CDR1 is MNHEY and CDR2 is SVGAGI in the germline V gene. Trimming shortened V by 0 bases and J by 0 bases, and 9 bases separated the two germline ends. The CDR3 totals 16 residues.